This T cell receptor (beta chain) appears in the sequencing data of a study of blood T cell repertoires in COVID-19. Study summary: The analysed material was cDNA or gDNA that came from T cells, B-cell-depleted T cells, or PBMCs.

Study processing details: By means of reference gene primer amplification, nucleated cell counts were estimated. Clones were read by immunoSEQ multiplex PCR, and TCRdb kept only the in-frame ones, dropping some. V, J and clone size are taken as reported in that table, and D and trimming were inferred from the DNA itself. The repertoire holds just under 350,000 clones, with around 83% as singletons. The V segment lost 2 bases and the J segment 8 bases; nucleotides outside the gene matches: 9. Germline CDR1 MGHRA, CDR2 YSYEKL. This CDR3 has 15 residues. The sequenced sample was peripheral blood. The chain combines TRBV4-1 with TRBJ1-3; 7 positions agree with TRBD1. The TCR was taken from a man under 40 with active or convalescent COVID-19. In DNA form, the CDR3 reads TGCGCCAGCAGCCAACCACGACAGGGTTCAGACACCATATATTTT. Translating it yields CASSQPRQGSDTIYF.